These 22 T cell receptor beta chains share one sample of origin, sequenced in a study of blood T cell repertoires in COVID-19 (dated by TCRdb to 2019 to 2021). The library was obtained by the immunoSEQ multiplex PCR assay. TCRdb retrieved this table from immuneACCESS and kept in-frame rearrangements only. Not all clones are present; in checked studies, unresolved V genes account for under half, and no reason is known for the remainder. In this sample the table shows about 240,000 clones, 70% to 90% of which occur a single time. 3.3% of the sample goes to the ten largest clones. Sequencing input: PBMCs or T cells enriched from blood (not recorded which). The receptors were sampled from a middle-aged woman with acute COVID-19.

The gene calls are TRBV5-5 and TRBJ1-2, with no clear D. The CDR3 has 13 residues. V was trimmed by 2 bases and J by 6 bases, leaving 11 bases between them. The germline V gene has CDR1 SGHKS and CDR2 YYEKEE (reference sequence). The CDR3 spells CASSLGVVDGYTF. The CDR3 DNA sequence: TGTGCCAGCAGCTTAGGAGTGGTAGATGGCTACACCTTC.

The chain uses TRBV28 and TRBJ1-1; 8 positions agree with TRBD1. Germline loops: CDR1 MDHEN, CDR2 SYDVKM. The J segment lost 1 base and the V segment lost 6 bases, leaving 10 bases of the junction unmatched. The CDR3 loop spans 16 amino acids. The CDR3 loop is CASSWAGTGPNTEAFF. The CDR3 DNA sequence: TGTGCCAGCAGCTGGGCCGGGACAGGCCCGAACACTGAAGCTTTCTTT.

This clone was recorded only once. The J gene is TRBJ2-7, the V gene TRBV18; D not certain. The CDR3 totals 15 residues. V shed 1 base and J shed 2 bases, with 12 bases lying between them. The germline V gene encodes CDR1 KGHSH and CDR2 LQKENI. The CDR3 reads CASSPLSSLTYEQYF. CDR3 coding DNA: TGTGCCAGCTCACCACTTAGTTCTTTAACCTACGAGCAGTACTTC.

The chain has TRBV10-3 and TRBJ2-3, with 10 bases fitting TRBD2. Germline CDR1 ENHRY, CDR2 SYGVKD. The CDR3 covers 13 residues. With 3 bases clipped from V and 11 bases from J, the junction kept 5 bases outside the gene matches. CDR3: CAISEGTSEKQYF. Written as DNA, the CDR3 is TGTGCCATCAGTGAAGGGACTAGCGAGAAGCAGTATTTT.

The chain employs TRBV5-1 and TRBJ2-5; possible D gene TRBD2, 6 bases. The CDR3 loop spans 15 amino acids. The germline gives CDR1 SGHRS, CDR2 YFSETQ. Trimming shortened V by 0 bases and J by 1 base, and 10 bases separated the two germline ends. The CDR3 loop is CASSLGTSIQETQYF. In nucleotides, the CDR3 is TGCGCCAGCAGCTTGGGAACTAGCATCCAAGAGACCCAGTACTTC.

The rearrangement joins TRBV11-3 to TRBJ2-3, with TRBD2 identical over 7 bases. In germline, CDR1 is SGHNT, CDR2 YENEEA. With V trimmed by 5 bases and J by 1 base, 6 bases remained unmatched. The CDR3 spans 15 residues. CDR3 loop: CASSQGLAGTDTQYF. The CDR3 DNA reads TGTGCCAGCAGCCAAGGCCTAGCGGGCACAGATACGCAGTATTTT.

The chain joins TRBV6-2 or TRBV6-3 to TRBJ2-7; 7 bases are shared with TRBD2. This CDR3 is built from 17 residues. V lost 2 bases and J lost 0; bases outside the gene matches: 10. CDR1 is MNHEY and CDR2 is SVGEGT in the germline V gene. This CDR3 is CASSYRLAGTLSYEQYF. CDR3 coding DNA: TGTGCCAGCAGTTACCGTTTAGCGGGTACCCTCTCCTACGAGCAGTACTTC.

The CDR3 here is CASRPAGSLTLNEKLFF. The CDR3 DNA is TGTGCCAGCAGACCCGCGGGTTCTTTGACCCTCAATGAAAAACTGTTTTTT. V and J are TRBV2 and TRBJ1-4, with D uncertain. CDR3 length equals 17 residues. The germline V gene has CDR1 SNHLY and CDR2 FYNNEI. V was clipped by 6 bases and J by 5 bases, with 22 bases between them.

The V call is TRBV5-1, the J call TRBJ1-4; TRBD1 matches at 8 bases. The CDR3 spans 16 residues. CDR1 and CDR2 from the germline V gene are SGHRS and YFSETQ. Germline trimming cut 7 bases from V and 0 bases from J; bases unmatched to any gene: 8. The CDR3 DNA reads TGCGCCAGCGGAAGACAGGGGCCATCAACTAATGAAAAACTGTTTTTT. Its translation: CASGRQGPSTNEKLFF.

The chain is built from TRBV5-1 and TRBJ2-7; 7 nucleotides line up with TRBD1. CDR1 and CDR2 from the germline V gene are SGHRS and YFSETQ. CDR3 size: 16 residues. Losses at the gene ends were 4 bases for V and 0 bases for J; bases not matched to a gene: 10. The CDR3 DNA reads TGCGCCAGCAGCATATTAACAGGGGAGAGCTCCTACGAGCAGTACTTC. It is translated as CASSILTGESSYEQYF.

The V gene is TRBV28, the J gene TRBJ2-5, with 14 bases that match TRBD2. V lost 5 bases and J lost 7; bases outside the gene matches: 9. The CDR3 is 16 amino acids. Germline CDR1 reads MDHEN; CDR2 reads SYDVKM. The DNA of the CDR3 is TGTGCCAGCAGTCCGTCCGGGACTAGCGGGAGTGGGACCCAGTACTTC. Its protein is CASSPSGTSGSGTQYF.

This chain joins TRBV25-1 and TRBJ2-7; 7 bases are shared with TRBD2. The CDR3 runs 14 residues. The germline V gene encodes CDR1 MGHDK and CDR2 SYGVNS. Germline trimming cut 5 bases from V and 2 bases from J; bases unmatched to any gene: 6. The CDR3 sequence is CASSNGRLTYEQYF. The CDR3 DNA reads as TGTGCCAGCAGTAACGGGAGGCTAACCTACGAGCAGTACTTC.

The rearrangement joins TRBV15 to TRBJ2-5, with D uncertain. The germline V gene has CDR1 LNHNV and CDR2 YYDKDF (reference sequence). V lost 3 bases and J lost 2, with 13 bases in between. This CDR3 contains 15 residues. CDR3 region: CATSRLLAAQETQYF. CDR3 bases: TGTGCCACCAGCAGGCTTTTAGCTGCGCAAGAGACCCAGTACTTC.

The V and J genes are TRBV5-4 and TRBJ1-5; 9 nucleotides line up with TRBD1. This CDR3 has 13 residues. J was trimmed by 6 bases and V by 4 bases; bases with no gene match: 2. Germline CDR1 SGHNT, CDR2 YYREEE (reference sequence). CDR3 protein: CASSLQGAQPQHF. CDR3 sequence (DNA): TGTGCCAGCAGCCTACAGGGGGCTCAGCCCCAGCATTTT. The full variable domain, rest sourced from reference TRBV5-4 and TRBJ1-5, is ETGVTQSPTHLIKTRGQQVTLRCSSQSGHNTVSWYQQALGQGPQFIFQYYREEENGRGNFPPRFSGLQFPNYSSELNVNALELDDSALYLCASSLQGAQPQHFGDGTRLSIL.

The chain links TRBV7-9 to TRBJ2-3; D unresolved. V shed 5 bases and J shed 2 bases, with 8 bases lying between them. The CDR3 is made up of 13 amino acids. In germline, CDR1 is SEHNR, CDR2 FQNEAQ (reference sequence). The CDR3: CASSLLLTDTQYF. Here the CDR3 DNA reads TGTGCCAGCAGCCTTCTACTCACAGATACGCAGTATTTT.

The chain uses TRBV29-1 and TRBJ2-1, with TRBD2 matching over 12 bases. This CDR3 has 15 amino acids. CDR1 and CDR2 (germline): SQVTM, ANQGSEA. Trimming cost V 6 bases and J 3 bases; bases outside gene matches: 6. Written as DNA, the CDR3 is TGCAGCGTATCGGGACTAGCGGGCGTCTACAATGAGCAGTTCTTC. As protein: CSVSGLAGVYNEQFF.

CDR3 region: CASSVATGGSEQFF. As DNA, the CDR3 is TGTGCCAGCAGCGTAGCGACGGGTGGAAGCGAGCAGTTCTTC. The rearrangement uses TRBV9 and TRBJ2-1, with D unclear. The length of the CDR3 is 14 residues. The V gene lost 0 bases and the J gene lost 10 bases, with 14 bases spanning the gap. Germline V gene data show CDR1 as SGDLS and CDR2 as YYNGEE.

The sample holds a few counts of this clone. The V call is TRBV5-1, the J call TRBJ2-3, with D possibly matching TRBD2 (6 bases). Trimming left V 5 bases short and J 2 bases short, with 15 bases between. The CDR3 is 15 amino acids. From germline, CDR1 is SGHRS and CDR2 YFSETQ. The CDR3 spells CASRPAGRPTDTQYF. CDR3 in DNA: TGCGCCAGCAGGCCTGCGGGACGCCCCACAGATACGCAGTATTTT.

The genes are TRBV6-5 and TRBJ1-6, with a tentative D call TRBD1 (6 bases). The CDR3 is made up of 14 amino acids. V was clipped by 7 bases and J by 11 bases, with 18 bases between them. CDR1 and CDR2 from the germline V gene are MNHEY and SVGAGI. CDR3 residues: CASILTQGIPPLHF. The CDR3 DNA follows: TGTGCCAGCATCCTTACGCAGGGGATACCACCCCTCCACTTT.

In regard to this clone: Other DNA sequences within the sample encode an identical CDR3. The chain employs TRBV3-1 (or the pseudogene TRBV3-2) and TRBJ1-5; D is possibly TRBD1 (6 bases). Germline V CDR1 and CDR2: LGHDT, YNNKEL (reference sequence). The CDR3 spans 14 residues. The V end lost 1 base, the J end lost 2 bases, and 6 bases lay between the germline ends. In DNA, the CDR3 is TGTGCCAGCAGCCAAGCAGGGGGCAATCAGCCCCAGCATTTT. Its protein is CASSQAGGNQPQHF.

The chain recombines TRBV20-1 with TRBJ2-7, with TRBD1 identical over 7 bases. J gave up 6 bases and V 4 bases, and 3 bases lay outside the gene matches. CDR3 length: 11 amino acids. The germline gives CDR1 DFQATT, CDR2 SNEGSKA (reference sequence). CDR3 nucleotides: TGCAGTGCTAACAGGGGAGCCGAGCAGTACTTC. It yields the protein CSANRGAEQYF.

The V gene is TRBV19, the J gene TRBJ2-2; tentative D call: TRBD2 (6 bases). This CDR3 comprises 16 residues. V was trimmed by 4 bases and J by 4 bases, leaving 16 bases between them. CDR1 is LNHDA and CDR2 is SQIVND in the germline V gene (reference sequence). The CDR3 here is CASSRRGGKSTGELFF. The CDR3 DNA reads TGTGCCAGTAGTAGGCGGGGCGGGAAATCCACCGGGGAGCTGTTTTTT.